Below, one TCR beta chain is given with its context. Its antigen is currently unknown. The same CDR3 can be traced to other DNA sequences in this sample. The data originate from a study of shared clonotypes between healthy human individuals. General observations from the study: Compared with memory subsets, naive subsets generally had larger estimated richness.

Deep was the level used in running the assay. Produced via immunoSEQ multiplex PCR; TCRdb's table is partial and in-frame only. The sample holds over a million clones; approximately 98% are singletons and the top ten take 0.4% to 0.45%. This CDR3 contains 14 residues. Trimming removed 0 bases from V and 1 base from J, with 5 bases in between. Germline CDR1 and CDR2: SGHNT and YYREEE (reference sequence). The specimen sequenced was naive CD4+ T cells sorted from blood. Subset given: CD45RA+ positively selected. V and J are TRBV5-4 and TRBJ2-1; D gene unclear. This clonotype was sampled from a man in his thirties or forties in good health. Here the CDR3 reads CASSLGGSYNEQFF. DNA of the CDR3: TGTGCCAGCAGCTTGGGGGGTTCCTACAATGAGCAGTTCTTC.